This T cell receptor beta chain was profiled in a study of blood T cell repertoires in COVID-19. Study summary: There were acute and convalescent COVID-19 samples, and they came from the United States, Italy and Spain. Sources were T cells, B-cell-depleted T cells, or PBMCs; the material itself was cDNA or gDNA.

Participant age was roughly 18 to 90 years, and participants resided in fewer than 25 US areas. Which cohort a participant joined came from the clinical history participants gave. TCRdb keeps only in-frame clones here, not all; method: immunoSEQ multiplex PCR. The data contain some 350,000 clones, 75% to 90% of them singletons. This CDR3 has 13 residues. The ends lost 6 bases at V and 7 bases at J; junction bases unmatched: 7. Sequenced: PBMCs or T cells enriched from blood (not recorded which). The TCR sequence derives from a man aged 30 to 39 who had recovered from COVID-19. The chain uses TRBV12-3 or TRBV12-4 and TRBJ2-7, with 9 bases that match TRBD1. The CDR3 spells CASRDGQGREQYF. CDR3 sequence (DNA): TGTGCCAGCAGAGACGGACAGGGGAGGGAGCAGTACTTC.